This T cell receptor (beta chain) came from a study of control samples from healthy donors and cancer patients. Assay: immunoSEQ multiplex PCR; the TCRdb copy retains only in-frame clones and omits some. There are roughly 80,000 clones in the sample; 80% to 95% occur only once, and almost 6% lies in the top ten. With 6 bases removed from V and 7 bases from J, the gap between germline ends came to 15 bases. This CDR3 spans 13 amino acids. The germline V gene encodes CDR1 MNHEY and CDR2 SMNVEV (reference sequence). Sequencing input: blood. The chain links TRBV27 to TRBJ1-2, with D possibly TRBD1 on 6 matching bases. This clonotype was sampled from a woman between 55 and 75 years old in good health. CDR3 DNA sequence: TGTGCCAGCAGCCCAGGGGCGCGAAGTGGCTACACCTTC. This encodes CASSPGARSGYTF.